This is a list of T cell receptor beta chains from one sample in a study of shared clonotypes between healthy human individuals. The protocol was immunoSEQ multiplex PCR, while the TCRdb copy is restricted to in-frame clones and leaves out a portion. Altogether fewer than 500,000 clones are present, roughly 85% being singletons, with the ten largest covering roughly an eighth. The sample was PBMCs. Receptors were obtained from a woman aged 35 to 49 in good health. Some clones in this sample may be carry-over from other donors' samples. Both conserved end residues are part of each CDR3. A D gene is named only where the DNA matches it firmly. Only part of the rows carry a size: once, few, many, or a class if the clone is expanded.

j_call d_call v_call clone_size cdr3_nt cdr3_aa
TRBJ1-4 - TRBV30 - TGTGCCTGGAGGGTCCGGGGATTTGGTGAAAAACTGTTTTTT CAWRVRGFGEKLFF
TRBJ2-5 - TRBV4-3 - TGCGCCAGCAGCCAAGAAGCCAGTGAGTGGGAGACCCAGTACTTC CASSQEASEWETQYF
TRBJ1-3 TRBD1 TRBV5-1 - TGCGCCAGCAGCATCGGGACAGCTGAAAACACCATATATTTT CASSIGTAENTIYF
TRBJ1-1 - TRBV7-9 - TGTGCCAGCAGCGGCGGGTCCACTGAAGCTTTCTTT CASSGGSTEAFF
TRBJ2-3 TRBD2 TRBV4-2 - TGTGCCAGCAGCCGGAGCAGCGGGACCACAGATACGCAGTATTTT CASSRSSGTTDTQYF
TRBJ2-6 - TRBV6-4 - TGTGCCAGCAGCGGTGGAATTTCTGGGGCCAACGTCCTGACTTTC CASSGGISGANVLTF
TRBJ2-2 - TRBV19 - TGTGCCAGTAGTATAAGGGTCGGTATTCGTGTGTCCGGGGAGCTGTTTTTT CASSIRVGIRVSGELFF
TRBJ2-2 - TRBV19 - TGTGCCAGTAGTATCTGGAACACCGGGGAGCTGTTTTTT CASSIWNTGELFF
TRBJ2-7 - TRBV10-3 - TGTGCCAGCAGCCGGGGGCTCTACGAGCAGTACTTC CASSRGLYEQYF
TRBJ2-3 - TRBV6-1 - TGTGCCAGCAGTGGGGCTGGGGATACGCAGTATTTT CASSGAGDTQYF
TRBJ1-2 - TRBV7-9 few TGTGCCAGCAGCTTAAGTACGACGGACCCTATTGGGGGCTACACCTTC CASSLSTTDPIGGYTF
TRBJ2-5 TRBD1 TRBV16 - TGTGCCAGCAGCCGAGGGACAGGGGGAGAGACCCAGTACTTC CASSRGTGGETQYF
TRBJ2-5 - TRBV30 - TGTGCCTGGAATCAAGGGGATCGGGACCAAGAGACCCAGTACTTC CAWNQGDRDQETQYF
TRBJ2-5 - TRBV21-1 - TGTGCCAGCAGTGGGTTGGTAGCTACACTTTCTGAGACCCAGTACTTC CASSGLVATLSETQYF
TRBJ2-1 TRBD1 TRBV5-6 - TGTGCCAGCAGCTTGCCTCTTGGGGACAGGGTTTTTAATGAGCAGTTCTTC CASSLPLGDRVFNEQFF
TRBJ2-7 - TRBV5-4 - TGTGCCAGCAGCTTGGGGAGGAACGAGCAGTACTTC CASSLGRNEQYF
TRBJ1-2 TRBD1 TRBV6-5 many TGTGCCAGCAGTTACAGGGGGCAAGGGGGTGGCTACACCTTC CASSYRGQGGGYTF
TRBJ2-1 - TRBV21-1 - TGTGCCAGCAGCAAAGTTCCCCGAACACTAGCGGACAACTACAATGAGCAGTTCTTC CASSKVPRTLADNYNEQFF
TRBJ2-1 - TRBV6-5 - TGTGCCAGCACCCCTGATGGATGGGGCAACGAGCAGTTCTTC CASTPDGWGNEQFF
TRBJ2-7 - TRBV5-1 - TGCGCCAGCAGCTTGGCCACAGAGAGCTCCTACGAGCAGTACTTC CASSLATESSYEQYF
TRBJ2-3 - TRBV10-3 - TGTGCCATCAGGGTGGGGGCTGGCCCAGATACGCAGTATTTT CAIRVGAGPDTQYF
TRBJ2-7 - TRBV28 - TGTGCCAGCAGTTTTTCAGGGCTAGGCTCCTACGAGCAGTACTTC CASSFSGLGSYEQYF
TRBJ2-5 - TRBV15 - TGTGCCACCAGCGACTTGCGTTTGGAGACCCAGTACTTC CATSDLRLETQYF
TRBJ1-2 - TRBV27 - TGTGCCAGCAGTTTACGGGGGCCCAACTATGGCTACACCTTC CASSLRGPNYGYTF
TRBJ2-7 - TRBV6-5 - TGTGCCAGCAGTTACTCGTGGACTCTCGTCTTGGGCGAGCAGTACTTC CASSYSWTLVLGEQYF
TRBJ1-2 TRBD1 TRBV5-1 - TGCGCCAGCAGCTTGGGACTGGGGACAGTCTCTAATGGCTACACCTTC CASSLGLGTVSNGYTF
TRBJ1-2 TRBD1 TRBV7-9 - TGTGCCAGCAGCTTAGCGAGGGGGACAGGGACGATCTATGGCTACACCTTC CASSLARGTGTIYGYTF
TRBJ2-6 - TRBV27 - TGTGCCAGCAGTACGGGAAACTCTGGGGCCAACGTCCTGACTTTC CASSTGNSGANVLTF
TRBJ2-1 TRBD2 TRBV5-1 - TGCGCCAGCAGCTTGGCCGCGGGAGGGGAGGAGTTCTTC CASSLAAGGEEFF
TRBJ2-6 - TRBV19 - TGTGCCAGTAGTATCCCTAGTTCTGGGGCCAACGTCCTGACTTTC CASSIPSSGANVLTF
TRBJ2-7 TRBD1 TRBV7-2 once TGTGCCAGCAGCCTCCGGGACAGGGGCGAGCAGTACTTC CASSLRDRGEQYF
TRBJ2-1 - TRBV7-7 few TGTGCCAGCAGCCAGGCCCCCGGGAATGAGCAGTTCTTC CASSQAPGNEQFF